This note documents a single T cell receptor beta chain sequence. Its target is not known. PCR employed 60 Vbeta and 13 Jbeta primers. Original methodology: Around 12 million of some 80 million unique TCR beta chains were shared, per a later count. Assay: immunoSEQ multiplex PCR; the TCRdb copy retains only in-frame clones and omits some. The DNA was the basis for D and trimming; V, J and clone size are from that table. The repertoire holds fewer than 200,000 clones, with about 82% as singletons. The data stem from a study of cytomegalovirus exposure and HLA in healthy donors. Study-level points and caveats: Generally TCR sequences proved uncommon, though certain public TCRs appeared in numerous donors. Most CMV-associated TCR beta chains appeared HLA-restricted in a later analysis.

The TCR was taken from a female donor in good health and CMV-seronegative. Sequencing was carried out using PBMCs.

The CDR3 loop reads CASSPLTGDYEQYF. CDR3 sequence (DNA): TGTGCCAGCAGCCCCTTGACAGGGGACTACGAGCAGTACTTC. V usage is TRBV4-2 and J usage is TRBJ2-7, with 8 bases matching TRBD1. The V gene end was trimmed by 4 bases and the J gene end by 3 bases; junction bases not matched to a gene: 5. The CDR3 loop spans 14 amino acids. Germline V gene lookup returns CDR1 LGHNA and CDR2 YNFKEQ.